The T cell receptor beta chain described here comes from a study of T cells in Graves' hyperthyroidism and ophthalmopathy. Study results and limitations: Most thyroid clonotypes expanded above 0.001 were also detected in blood.

This clonotype was detected a few times. The target antigen is unknown. V gave up 7 bases and J gave up 12 bases; unmatched junction bases: 12. This CDR3 contains 15 residues. Germline V gives CDR1 SQVTM, CDR2 ANQGSEA. Amplification of TCR beta CDR3 regions was performed using RNA transcripts as template. Researchers ran a first-round RT-PCR on the TCR CDR3 using the HTBI primer set. One entry per CDR3 protein, called by TCRdb with MiXCR from the multiplex PCR reads. The data contain about 400,000 distinct CDR3 sequences, more than 13% of them seen just once; the ten biggest clones take up around 27%. What was sequenced was blood. This TCR derives from a man aged 50 or older with Graves' ophthalmopathy. The V and J genes are TRBV29-1 and TRBJ2-1; 16 bases map to TRBD2. Here the CDR3 reads CSAIGTGTSGRVQFF. CDR3 in DNA: TGCAGCGCGATCGGAACCGGGACTAGCGGGAGGGTGCAGTTCTTC.